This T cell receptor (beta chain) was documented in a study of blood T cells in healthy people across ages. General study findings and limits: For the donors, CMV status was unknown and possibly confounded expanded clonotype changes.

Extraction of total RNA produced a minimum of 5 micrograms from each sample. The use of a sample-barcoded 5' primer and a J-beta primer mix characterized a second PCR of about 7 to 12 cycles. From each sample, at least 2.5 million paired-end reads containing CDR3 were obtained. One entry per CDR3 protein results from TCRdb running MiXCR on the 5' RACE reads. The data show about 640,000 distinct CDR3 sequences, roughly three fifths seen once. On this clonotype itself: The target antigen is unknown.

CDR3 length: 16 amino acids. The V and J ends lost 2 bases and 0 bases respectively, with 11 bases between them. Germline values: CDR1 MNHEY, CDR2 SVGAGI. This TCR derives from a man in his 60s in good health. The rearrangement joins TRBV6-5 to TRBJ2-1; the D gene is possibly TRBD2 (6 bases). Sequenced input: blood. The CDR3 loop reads CASSYGGFSSYNEQFF. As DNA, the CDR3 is TGTGCCAGCAGTTACGGGGGGTTTAGCTCCTACAATGAGCAGTTCTTC.